These 32 T cell receptor beta chains were sequenced from one sample in a study of blood T cell repertoires in COVID-19. The repertoire was sequenced with immunoSEQ multiplex PCR; TCRdb's copy has only in-frame clones and lacks some. The sample records fewer than 250,000 clones, around nine tenths being singletons. The sequenced sample was peripheral blood. Every receptor here comes from a man in his 60s who had recovered from COVID-19.

The gene calls are TRBV24-1 and TRBJ2-2; no clear D. Deletions cut 5 bases from V and 0 bases from J, with 9 bases between. CDR1 is KGHDR, CDR2 SFDVKD, per germline. The CDR3 is 15 residues long. CDR3 residues: CATSGSVSNTGELFF. The CDR3 DNA follows: TGTGCCACCAGTGGTAGTGTTTCGAACACCGGGGAGCTGTTTTTT.

The genes are TRBV12-3 or TRBV12-4 and TRBJ1-2; D call uncertain. The CDR3 length is 11 residues. The V and J ends lost 6 bases and 4 bases respectively, with 6 bases between them. CDR3 region: CASSGGYGYTF. CDR3 sequence (DNA): TGTGCCAGCAGCGGAGGCTATGGCTACACCTTC.

In this sample, this clone turned up a few times. The genes are TRBV7-2 and TRBJ2-3, with 7 positions matching TRBD2. Looked up from germline, CDR1 is SGHTA and CDR2 is FQGNSA. V gave up 5 bases and J gave up 7 bases; unmatched junction bases: 6. The CDR3 is 13 amino acids. Here the CDR3 reads CASSPLGGYTQYF. The CDR3 DNA reads as TGTGCCAGCAGCCCCCTCGGGGGGTATACGCAGTATTTT.

The chain recombines TRBV5-1 with TRBJ2-7; D remains ambiguous. Germline V gene sequence: CDR1 SGHRS, CDR2 YFSETQ. V was pared by 4 bases and J by 3 bases, with 11 bases between. This CDR3 comprises 13 residues. CDR3 DNA: TGCGCCAGCAGCGTCACACCTGACTACGAGCAGTACTTC. This gives the protein CASSVTPDYEQYF.

This clone came up once. The rearrangement joins TRBV7-8 to TRBJ2-3; D possibly corresponds to TRBD1 (6 bases). The CDR3 runs 15 residues. CDR1 and CDR2 from the germline V gene are SGHVS and FQNEAQ. Trimming took 0 bases from V and 6 from J, leaving 13 bases between them. DNA for the CDR3: TGTGCCAGCAGCTTAGCAGGGTGGGGGCAGGATACGCAGTATTTT. Translation gives CASSLAGWGQDTQYF.

The V gene is TRBV6-5, the J gene TRBJ1-2, with D perhaps TRBD1 (6 bases). The V end was cut by 5 bases, the J end by 6 bases, with 19 bases between. This CDR3 has 15 amino acids. The germline CDR1 and CDR2 sequences are MNHEY and SVGAGI. CDR3 in amino acids: CASSPYGAGVDGYTF. The CDR3 region has the DNA TGTGCCAGCAGTCCTTATGGGGCAGGGGTGGATGGCTACACCTTC.

The chain joins TRBV6-1 to TRBJ2-5; D perhaps matches TRBD2 (5 bases). The CDR3 is 16 residues long. V lost 1 base to trimming and J lost 8 bases, with 20 bases between them. Germline V gives CDR1 MNHNS, CDR2 SASEGT. The CDR3 sequence: CASSEGTQGVRGTQYF. DNA for the CDR3: TGTGCCAGCAGTGAAGGGACCCAAGGTGTCCGGGGTACCCAGTACTTC.

The chain links TRBV7-2 to TRBJ2-1; maybe TRBD2 (5 bases). The CDR3 sequence is 12 residues long. Germline assignment: CDR1 SGHTA and CDR2 FQGNSA. V lost 1 base and J lost 15, with 13 bases in between. The CDR3 DNA reads as TGTGCCAGCAGCTTAGTCCCGGGGTGGGGGTTCTTC. Protein: CASSLVPGWGFF. The entire variable domain, with the rest obtained from reference TRBV7-2 and TRBJ2-1, is as follows: GAGVSQSPSNKVTEKGKDVELRCDPISGHTALYWYRQSLGQGLEFLIYFQGNSAPDKSGLPSDRFSAERTGGSVSTLTIQRTQQEDSAVYLCASSLVPGWGFFGPGTRLTVL.

The rearrangement uses TRBV7-9 and TRBJ1-2; D remains unclear. Trimming took 5 bases from V and 4 from J, leaving 11 bases between them. The CDR3 spans 13 residues. The germline gives CDR1 SEHNR, CDR2 FQNEAQ (reference sequence). The CDR3 spells CASSVGSSYGYTF. The CDR3 nucleotides are TGTGCCAGCAGCGTGGGCAGTTCCTATGGCTACACCTTC.

The J gene is TRBJ2-2, the V gene TRBV7-2; TRBD1 matches 9 bases. CDR3 size: 19 residues. Trimming removed 3 bases from V and 7 bases from J; junction bases left unmatched: 18. CDR1 is SGHTA, CDR2 FQGNSA, per germline. In nucleotides, the CDR3 is TGTGCCAGCAGCTTCTTTCCCTCCGGGACAGGGTCGGGGTTCGGGGAGCTGTTTTTT. It specifies CASSFFPSGTGSGFGELFF.

This clone has only one observation. The gene calls are TRBV29-1 and TRBJ2-3, with 14 bases fitting TRBD2. Germline values: CDR1 SQVTM, CDR2 ANQGSEA. The CDR3 length is 16 residues. The V gene end was trimmed by 7 bases and the J gene end by 6 bases; junction bases not matched to a gene: 12. Written as DNA, the CDR3 is TGCAGCGCCGACCCGTCGACTAGCGGGAGGGCGGATACGCAGTATTTT. It codes for CSADPSTSGRADTQYF.

The chain has TRBV2 and TRBJ1-3; a weak D match, TRBD1 (5 bases). The CDR3 is made up of 13 amino acids. V was pared by 4 bases and J by 7 bases, with 11 bases between. The germline V gene encodes CDR1 SNHLY and CDR2 FYNNEI. CDR3 in amino acids: CASSAREGNTIYF. Written as DNA, the CDR3 is TGTGCCAGCAGTGCCAGGGAAGGTAACACCATATATTTT. Looking up the rest from reference TRBV2 and TRBJ1-3 gives the full variable domain: EPEVTQTPSHQVTQMGQEVILRCVPISNHLYFYWYRQILGQKVEFLVSFYNNEISEKSEIFDDQFSVERPDGSNFTLKIRSTKLEDSAMYFCASSAREGNTIYFGEGSWLTVV.

The V and J genes are TRBV27 and TRBJ2-1; TRBD1 matches at 10 bases. The CDR3 is made up of 16 amino acids. V lost 8 bases, J lost 7 bases, and 14 bases stayed unmatched. Germline CDR1 and CDR2: MNHEY and SMNVEV (reference sequence). The DNA of the CDR3 is TGTGCCAGCTCCACTTCCCGACAGGGGGCATGGAATGAGCAGTTCTTC. Encoded protein: CASSTSRQGAWNEQFF.

This clone showed up just a few times. V and J are TRBV7-9 and TRBJ2-1, with TRBD1 matching over 8 bases. This CDR3 is built from 16 residues. The germline CDR1 and CDR2 sequences are SEHNR and FQNEAQ (reference sequence). The V and J ends lost 4 bases and 7 bases, in that order; junction bases with no gene match: 12. CDR3 nucleotide sequence: TGTGCCAGCAGCTACGCCCACAGGGGGAGGATGAATGAGCAGTTCTTC. Its protein product is CASSYAHRGRMNEQFF.

The chain combines TRBV7-6 with TRBJ2-3; weak D call: TRBD1 (5 bases). CDR1 and CDR2 (germline): SGHVS, FNYEAQ. The CDR3 is 18 residues long. V lost 1 base and J lost 5, with 22 bases in between. CDR3 protein: CASSLGDSTDDLEDTQYF. The CDR3 nucleotides are TGTGCCAGCAGCTTAGGAGATTCGACAGATGACCTGGAAGATACGCAGTATTTT.

The chain couples TRBV7-9 to TRBJ2-5; TRBD1 aligns across 12 bases. This CDR3 spans 17 amino acids. Per germline, CDR1 SEHNR and CDR2 FQNEAQ (reference sequence). J lost 3 bases, V lost 6 bases, and 11 bases had no gene match. CDR3 in amino acids: CASRKTLGQGAEETQYF. The DNA for the CDR3 is TGTGCCAGCAGAAAAACTTTGGGACAGGGGGCGGAAGAGACCCAGTACTTC. The full variable domain, in which reference TRBV7-9 and TRBJ2-5 provide the parts outside the CDR3, is DTGVSQNPRHKITKRGQNVTFRCDPISEHNRLYWYRQTLGQGPEFLTYFQNEAQLEKSRLLSDRFSAERPKGSFSTLEIQRTEQGDSAMYLCASRKTLGQGAEETQYFGPGTRLLVL.

J is TRBJ1-5 and V is TRBV27; TRBD1 matches 9 bases. The CDR3 is 16 amino acids. Germline V lookup: CDR1 MNHEY, CDR2 SMNVEV (reference sequence). J was trimmed by 6 bases and V by 4 bases; bases with no gene match: 10. The CDR3 DNA reads as TGTGCCAGCAGTTCGGGGACAGGGAGGGGGGTTCAGCCCCAGCATTTT. Residues: CASSSGTGRGVQPQHF.

The chain links TRBV7-9 to TRBJ2-5; D remains ambiguous. Germline V CDR1 and CDR2: SEHNR, FQNEAQ (reference sequence). The CDR3 totals 14 residues. V was clipped by 4 bases and J by 2 bases, with 11 bases between them. This CDR3 is CASSSRWPQETQYF. CDR3 coding DNA: TGTGCCAGCAGCTCGAGGTGGCCACAAGAGACCCAGTACTTC.

In regard to this clone: The sample has other DNA sequences that encode this CDR3 too. V usage is TRBV9 and J usage is TRBJ2-1; 9 nucleotides align to TRBD2. This CDR3 contains 15 residues. Germline V gene lookup returns CDR1 SGDLS and CDR2 YYNGEE. V shed 2 bases, J shed 0 bases, and the junction held 0 bases outside the gene matches. The CDR3 is CASSVTSGSYNEQFF. The DNA for the CDR3 is TGTGCCAGCAGCGTGACTAGCGGCTCCTACAATGAGCAGTTCTTC. The complete variable domain, with remaining parts taken from reference TRBV9 and TRBJ2-1, reads DSGVTQTPKHLITATGQRVTLRCSPRSGDLSVYWYQQSLDQGLQFLIQYYNGEERAKGNILERFSAQQFPDLHSELNLSSLELGDSALYFCASSVTSGSYNEQFFGPGTRLTVL.

The chain recombines TRBV6-5 with TRBJ1-2; D not certain. This CDR3 is built from 14 residues. Germline values: CDR1 MNHEY, CDR2 SVGAGI. Between the trimmed V and J ends, which lost 3 bases and 1 base, there was a span of 9 bases. CDR3 loop: CASSYGGYNYGYTF. CDR3 DNA sequence: TGTGCCAGCAGTTATGGAGGGTATAACTATGGCTACACCTTC.

V is TRBV10-3 and J is TRBJ2-7, with 12 bases identical to TRBD2. The CDR3 loop spans 18 amino acids. V dropped 9 bases and J dropped 0; count of bases not matched to a gene: 15. Germline V CDR1 and CDR2: ENHRY, SYGVKD. CDR3 sequence (DNA): TGTGCCATGAGCCCCGGACTAGCGGGGAACCGACCCTCCTACGAGCAGTACTTC. This sequence encodes CAMSPGLAGNRPSYEQYF.

A single count supports this clone. This chain's CDR3 is CASSVPAAGNLKFEQFF. CDR3 DNA sequence: TGTGCCAGCAGTGTACCAGCCGCAGGGAATTTGAAATTTGAGCAGTTCTTC. The V and J genes are TRBV27 and TRBJ2-1; possibly TRBD1 for D (5 bases). The ends were cut back, 5 bases at V and 9 bases at J, with 26 bases in the middle. This CDR3 contains 17 residues. The V gene's germline CDR1 is MNHEY and CDR2 SMNVEV (reference sequence).

The rearrangement links TRBV5-1 to TRBJ1-1; 7 nucleotides line up with TRBD1. CDR1 and CDR2 from the germline V gene are SGHRS and YFSETQ. CDR3 length: 15 residues. The ends lost 3 bases at V and 5 bases at J; junction bases unmatched: 10. The CDR3 loop reads CASSSTAGGGTEAFF. The DNA of the CDR3 is TGCGCCAGCAGCTCCACCGCAGGGGGTGGTACTGAAGCTTTCTTT.

The chain has TRBV10-1 and TRBJ2-1; 10 bases are shared with TRBD2. The CDR3 runs 17 residues. V was clipped by 2 bases and J by 7 bases; unmatched bases: 11. Germline V gene sequence: CDR1 WNHNN, CDR2 SYGVQD (reference sequence). CDR3 in amino acids: CASSEPASGRISNEQFF. CDR3 sequence (DNA): TGCGCCAGCAGTGAGCCTGCTAGCGGGAGAATTTCTAATGAGCAGTTCTTC.

This chain links TRBV27 with TRBJ2-2; TRBD1 might be the D (6 bases). V dropped 9 bases and J dropped 0 bases, with 8 bases sitting between them. Germline V CDR1 and CDR2: MNHEY, SMNVEV (reference sequence). This CDR3 has 13 amino acids. CDR3 amino acids: CASYRANTGELFF. In DNA, the CDR3 is TGTGCCAGTTACAGGGCGAACACCGGGGAGCTGTTTTTT.

This chain links TRBV6-6 with TRBJ1-2, with 8 bases identical to TRBD1. The V gene end was trimmed by 2 bases and the J gene end by 4 bases; junction bases not matched to a gene: 3. The CDR3 totals 14 residues. Germline V gives CDR1 MNHNY, CDR2 SVGAGI (reference sequence). The CDR3 bases are TGTGCCAGCAGTTACACGGACAGGGTCTATGGCTACACCTTC. Translation gives CASSYTDRVYGYTF.

The rearrangement joins TRBV5-1 to TRBJ2-2, with D possibly being TRBD2 (5 bases). V was pared by 4 bases and J by 4 bases, with 17 bases between. The germline gives CDR1 SGHRS, CDR2 YFSETQ. This CDR3 is built from 16 residues. CDR3 sequence (DNA): TGCGCCAGCAGCGCCAGGACTTCCAGCGCCACCGGGGAGCTGTTTTTT. Its translation is CASSARTSSATGELFF. The entire variable domain, with the rest obtained from reference TRBV5-1 and TRBJ2-2, is as follows: KAGVTQTPRYLIKTRGQQVTLSCSPISGHRSVSWYQQTPGQGLQFLFEYFSETQRNKGNFPGRFSGRQFSNSRSEMNVSTLELGDSALYLCASSARTSSATGELFFGEGSRLTVL.

The V call is TRBV2, the J call TRBJ2-7; 9 nucleotides line up with TRBD1. V shed 4 bases, J shed 3 bases, and the junction held 7 bases outside the gene matches. The CDR3 is 15 amino acids. Germline CDR1 and CDR2: SNHLY and FYNNEI. The CDR3, as DNA: TGTGCCAGCAGTGTTGCGGGACAGGGCTTCTACGAGCAGTACTTC. As protein: CASSVAGQGFYEQYF.

The genes are TRBV7-8 and TRBJ2-1; D is unclear. Trimming took 5 bases from V and 4 from J, leaving 12 bases between them. The CDR3 length is 14 residues. Germline values: CDR1 SGHVS, CDR2 FQNEAQ. CDR3: CASSLRFLYNEQFF. CDR3 sequence (DNA): TGTGCCAGCAGCCTGAGGTTTTTATACAATGAGCAGTTCTTC.

The chain recombines TRBV27 with TRBJ1-1, with 8 bases lining up with TRBD1. The junction had 4 bases not matched to a gene; V was cut back by 8 bases and J by 5 bases. Germline CDR1 and CDR2: MNHEY and SMNVEV (reference sequence). The CDR3 loop spans 12 amino acids. The CDR3 DNA reads as TGTGCCAGCGGGGACAGGAGAACTGAAGCTTTCTTT. It encodes CASGDRRTEAFF.

In its sample, this clone was seen a few times. The gene calls are TRBV5-6 and TRBJ1-1, with TRBD1 matching 7 bases. The CDR3 runs to 16 residues. Germline V gene data show CDR1 as SGHDT and CDR2 as YYEEEE. The V segment lost 3 bases and the J segment 4 bases; nucleotides outside the gene matches: 12. For the CDR3, the DNA is TGTGCCAGCAGCTCACTTGACAGGGCGGGTTTCACTGAAGCTTTCTTT. This codes for CASSSLDRAGFTEAFF.

This clone was seen only once. The chain recombines TRBV11-1 with TRBJ1-1; 7 nucleotides agree with TRBD1. The V segment lost 5 bases and the J segment 8 bases; nucleotides outside the gene matches: 8. This CDR3 spans 13 amino acids. CDR1 and CDR2 (germline): SGHAT, FQDESV (reference sequence). DNA of the CDR3: TGTGCCAGCAGCCGAGGACAGGAGGGAGAAGCTTTCTTT. Translation: CASSRGQEGEAFF.